The 16 T cell receptor beta chains below come from one sample, sequenced in a study of T cell responses to AZD1222 COVID-19 vaccine. Clones were sequenced by immunoSEQ multiplex PCR, and TCRdb holds only the in-frame ones, with some missing. Of about 94,000 clones in the sample, 88% are singletons; the top ten hold around an eighth. The sequences come from peripheral blood, collected 28 days after the second AZD1222 dose. These TCRs come from an adult who received the AZD1222 COVID-19 vaccine.

The chain is built from TRBV12-5 and TRBJ1-1, with D possibly TRBD1 on 5 matching bases. There are 14 residues in the CDR3. Germline V gene sequence: CDR1 LGHNT, CDR2 FRNRAP. The ends were cut back, 1 base at V and 4 bases at J, with 10 bases in the middle. CDR3 in amino acids: CASGLDGGGTEAFF. CDR3 in DNA: TGTGCTAGTGGTTTGGACGGGGGGGGCACTGAAGCTTTCTTT.

The CDR3 bases are TGTGCCAGCAGCGTCGGGACAGGGGTCACCGGGGAGCTGTTTTTT. This translates into CASSVGTGVTGELFF. The chain employs TRBV9 and TRBJ2-2; 10 nucleotides line up with TRBD1. The CDR3 length is 15 residues. The J segment lost 4 bases and the V segment lost 2 bases, leaving 2 bases of the junction unmatched. Germline assignment: CDR1 SGDLS and CDR2 YYNGEE. The variable domain in full, completed from reference TRBV9 and TRBJ2-2, reads DSGVTQTPKHLITATGQRVTLRCSPRSGDLSVYWYQQSLDQGLQFLIQYYNGEERAKGNILERFSAQQFPDLHSELNLSSLELGDSALYFCASSVGTGVTGELFFGEGSRLTVL.

The J gene is TRBJ1-1, the V gene TRBV3-1 (or the pseudogene TRBV3-2); D possibly corresponds to TRBD1 (6 bases). Trimming removed 0 bases from V and 3 bases from J, with 8 bases in between. CDR1 and CDR2 from the germline V gene are LGHDT and YNNKEL (reference sequence). This CDR3 has 14 amino acids. The CDR3 DNA reads as TGTGCCAGCAGCCAAGAAGGGGGGTACACTGAAGCTTTCTTT. Residues: CASSQEGGYTEAFF.

This clone was observed once. The chain has TRBV3-1 (or the pseudogene TRBV3-2) and TRBJ2-5; tentative D call: TRBD1 (6 bases). Germline CDR1 and CDR2: LGHDT and YNNKEL (reference sequence). This CDR3 has 15 residues. The germline V and J ends were trimmed by 2 bases and 5 bases, with 15 bases remaining between them. The CDR3 reads CASSQWDTNEETQYF. CDR3 nucleotides: TGTGCCAGCAGCCAATGGGACACCAACGAGGAGACCCAGTACTTC.

The rearrangement links TRBV7-6 to TRBJ2-5; 8 nucleotides match TRBD1. The germline gives CDR1 SGHVS, CDR2 FNYEAQ. Trimming removed 7 bases from V and 2 bases from J; junction bases left unmatched: 3. The length of the CDR3 is 13 residues. The CDR3, as DNA: TGTGCCAGCAACAGGGGGGTGCAAGAGACCCAGTACTTC. The encoded protein is CASNRGVQETQYF.

The chain employs TRBV5-4 and TRBJ1-2; 7 bases align to TRBD1. The J segment lost 3 bases and the V segment lost 4 bases, leaving 6 bases of the junction unmatched. This CDR3 has 14 amino acids. Germline V gene data show CDR1 as SGHNT and CDR2 as YYREEE (reference sequence). The chain's CDR3 is CASSRSQGDYGYTF. The CDR3 nucleotides are TGTGCCAGCAGCCGTTCCCAGGGGGACTATGGCTACACCTTC.

This rearrangement joins TRBV7-2 to TRBJ2-5; 8 bases match TRBD2. The junction had 6 bases not matched to a gene; V was cut back by 1 base and J by 2 bases. The CDR3 is 16 amino acids. Germline V gene data show CDR1 as SGHTA and CDR2 as FQGNSA. CDR3 DNA: TGTGCCAGCAGCTTAGGAGTTATAGCGGGACAAGAGACCCAGTACTTC. It is translated as CASSLGVIAGQETQYF.

This clone was seen just once. The chain recombines TRBV11-2 with TRBJ2-3; D may be TRBD2 (6 bases). Trimming cost V 3 bases and J 3 bases, with 13 bases left between them. There are 15 residues in the CDR3. CDR1 and CDR2 (germline): SGHAT, FQNNGV. Written as DNA, the CDR3 is TGTGCCAGCAGCTTGATCCAGCGGGTAACAGATACGCAGTATTTT. It encodes CASSLIQRVTDTQYF.

The sample holds one count of this clone. The chain is built from TRBV2 and TRBJ1-3; D remains ambiguous. The CDR3 length is 14 residues. The V gene's germline CDR1 is SNHLY and CDR2 FYNNEI. Deletions cut 6 bases from V and 0 bases from J, with 9 bases between. As DNA, the CDR3 is TGTGCCAGCAGCGGACTCACCTCTGGAAACACCATATATTTT. Translating gives CASSGLTSGNTIYF.

V usage is TRBV16 and J usage is TRBJ1-4, with 9 bases that match TRBD1. Germline V gene sequence: CDR1 KGHSY, CDR2 FQNENV. V lost 2 bases and J lost 5; bases outside the gene matches: 3. The CDR3 is 15 residues long. Here the CDR3 reads CASSQRGTGNEKLFF. As DNA, the CDR3 is TGTGCCAGCAGCCAAAGGGGGACAGGGAATGAAAAACTGTTTTTT. Together with reference TRBV16 and TRBJ1-4, the CDR3 gives the full variable domain: GEEVAQTPKHLVRGEGQKAKLYCAPIKGHSYVFWYQQVLKNEFKFLISFQNENVFDETGMPKERFSAKCLPNSPCSLEIQATKLEDSAVYFCASSQRGTGNEKLFFGSGTQLSVL.

This clone occurred once. The V call is TRBV4-1, the J call TRBJ1-2, with D possibly being TRBD1 (5 bases). V lost 0 bases to trimming and J lost 8 bases, with 13 bases between them. The CDR3 sequence is 14 residues long. Germline CDR1 MGHRA, CDR2 YSYEKL. CDR3: CASSQDQGRGGYTF. The CDR3, as DNA: TGCGCCAGCAGCCAAGATCAGGGCCGGGGAGGCTACACCTTC.

This clone was recorded a few times. This chain links TRBV2 with TRBJ2-7; no firm D call. V was shortened by 4 bases and J by 2 bases, with 9 bases between the two germline ends. The CDR3 loop spans 13 amino acids. In germline, CDR1 is SNHLY, CDR2 FYNNEI. DNA for the CDR3: TGTGCCAGCAGTGGGTCAACAGCCTACGAGCAGTACTTC. As protein: CASSGSTAYEQYF.

The J gene is TRBJ1-6, the V gene TRBV5-1, with D hard to call. V lost 4 bases and J lost 8, with 19 bases in between. Germline-derived CDR1 and CDR2 are SGHRS and YFSETQ. CDR3 length equals 16 residues. CDR3 residues: CASSPHPTLTDSPLHF. Written as DNA, the CDR3 is TGCGCCAGCAGCCCCCACCCGACTCTAACCGATTCACCCCTCCACTTT.

The genes are TRBV4-1 and TRBJ1-2; D remains ambiguous. Per germline, CDR1 MGHRA and CDR2 YSYEKL. V lost 1 base, J lost 4 bases, and 10 bases lay in between. The CDR3 runs to 14 residues. CDR3 bases: TGCGCCAGCAGCCAAGCGGAGGTTCCCTATGGCTACACCTTC. Protein sequence: CASSQAEVPYGYTF.

The rearrangement links TRBV6-5 to TRBJ1-1; D is uncertain. Per the germline V gene, CDR1 is MNHEY and CDR2 is SVGAGI. This CDR3 contains 13 residues. V lost 2 bases to trimming and J lost 1 base, with 5 bases between them. CDR3 nucleotides: TGTGCCAGCAGTTACACGGAGAACACTGAAGCTTTCTTT. Translating it yields CASSYTENTEAFF.

DNA for the CDR3: TGTGCCAGCAGCGCGGGAGGCGGAAAGGGCCATTTCCGGGAGACCCAGTACTTC. Its translation is CASSAGGGKGHFRETQYF. V is TRBV7-2 and J is TRBJ2-5; TRBD2 aligns across 8 bases. The junction had 19 bases not matched to a gene; V was cut back by 5 bases and J by 5 bases. This CDR3 spans 18 amino acids. Per germline, CDR1 SGHTA and CDR2 FQGNSA.